The TCR beta chain under discussion was sequenced for a study of blood T cell repertoires in COVID-19. Whole-study context: COVID-19 samples collected from the United States, Italy and Spain covered acute and convalescent phases. The cDNA or gDNA used as material had been derived from T cells, B-cell-depleted T cells, or PBMCs.

Under the authors' procedure: Estimation of nucleated cell counts was performed using reference gene primer amplification. Sequenced by immunoSEQ multiplex PCR; TCRdb stores in-frame clones only, minus some. From that table come the V and J calls and clone size; the DNA was used to work out D and trimming. The repertoire consists of 70,000 to 100,000 clones, with over 70% occurring once and the leading ten covering roughly 4%. In germline, CDR1 is MNHEY, CDR2 SMNVEV (reference sequence). Trimming took 8 bases from V and 5 from J; bases not matched to a gene: 12. There are 16 residues in the CDR3. This sequence joins TRBV27 and TRBJ2-2; 9 bases are shared with TRBD1. Sequencing was performed on peripheral blood. The source is a woman aged 50 to 60 with acute or convalescent COVID-19. The CDR3 loop is CASPEQGASRTGELFF. For the CDR3, the DNA is TGTGCCAGCCCCGAACAGGGGGCGAGTCGGACCGGGGAGCTGTTTTTT.